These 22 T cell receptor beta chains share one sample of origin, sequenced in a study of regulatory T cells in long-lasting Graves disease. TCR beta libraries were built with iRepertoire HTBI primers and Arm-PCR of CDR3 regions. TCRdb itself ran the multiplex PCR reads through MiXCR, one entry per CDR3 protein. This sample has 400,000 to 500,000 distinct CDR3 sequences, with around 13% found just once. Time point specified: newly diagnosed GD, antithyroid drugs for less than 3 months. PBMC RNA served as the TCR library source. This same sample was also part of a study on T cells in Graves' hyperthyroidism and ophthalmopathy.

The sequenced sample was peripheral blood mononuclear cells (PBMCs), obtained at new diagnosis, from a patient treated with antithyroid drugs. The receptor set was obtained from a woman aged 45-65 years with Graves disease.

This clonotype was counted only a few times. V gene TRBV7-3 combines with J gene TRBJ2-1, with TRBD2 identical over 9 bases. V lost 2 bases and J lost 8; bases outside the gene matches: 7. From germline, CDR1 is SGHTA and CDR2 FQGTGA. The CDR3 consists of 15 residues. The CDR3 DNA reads TGTGCCAGCAGCTTATTTGCGGGAGGGCCCTATGAGCAGTTCTTC. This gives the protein CASSLFAGGPYEQFF.

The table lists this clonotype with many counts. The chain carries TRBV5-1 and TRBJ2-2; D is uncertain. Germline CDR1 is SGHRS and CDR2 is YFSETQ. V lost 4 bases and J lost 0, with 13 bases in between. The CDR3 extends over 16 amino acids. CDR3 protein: CASSVGSPPNTGELFF. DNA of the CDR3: TGCGCCAGCAGCGTTGGTTCACCCCCGAACACCGGGGAGCTGTTTTTT.

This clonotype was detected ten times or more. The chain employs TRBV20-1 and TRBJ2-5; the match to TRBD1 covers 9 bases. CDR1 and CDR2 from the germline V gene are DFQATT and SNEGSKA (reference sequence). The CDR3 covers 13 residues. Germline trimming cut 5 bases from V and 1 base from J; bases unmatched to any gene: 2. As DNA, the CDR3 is TGCAGTGCTGACAGGGGGACCCAAGAGACCCAGTACTTC. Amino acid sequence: CSADRGTQETQYF.

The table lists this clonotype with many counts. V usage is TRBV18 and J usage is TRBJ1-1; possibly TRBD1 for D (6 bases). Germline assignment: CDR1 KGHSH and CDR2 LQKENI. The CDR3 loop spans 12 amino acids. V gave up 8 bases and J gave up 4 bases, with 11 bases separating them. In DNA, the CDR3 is TGTGCCAGCAGTCCGGGGGCCACTGAAGCTTTCTTT. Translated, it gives CASSPGATEAFF.

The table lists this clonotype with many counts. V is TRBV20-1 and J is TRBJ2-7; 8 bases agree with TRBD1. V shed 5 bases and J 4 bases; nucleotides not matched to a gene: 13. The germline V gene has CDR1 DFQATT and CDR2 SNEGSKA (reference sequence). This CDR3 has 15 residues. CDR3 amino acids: CSAPDSTGDVYEQYF. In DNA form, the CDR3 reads TGCAGTGCTCCCGACTCGACAGGGGATGTTTACGAGCAGTACTTC.

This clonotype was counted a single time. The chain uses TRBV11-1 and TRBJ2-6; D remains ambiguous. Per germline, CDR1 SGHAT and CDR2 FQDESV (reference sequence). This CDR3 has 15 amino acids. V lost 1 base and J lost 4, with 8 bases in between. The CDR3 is CASSLETWGANVLTF. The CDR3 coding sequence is TGTGCCAGCAGCTTAGAAACTTGGGGGGCCAACGTCCTGACTTTC.

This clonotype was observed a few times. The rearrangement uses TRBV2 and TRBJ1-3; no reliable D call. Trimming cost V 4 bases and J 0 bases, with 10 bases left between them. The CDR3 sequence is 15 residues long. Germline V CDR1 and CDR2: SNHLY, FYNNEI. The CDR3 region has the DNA TGTGCCAGCAGTGGTGGAGACTCCTCTGGAAACACCATATATTTT. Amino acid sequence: CASSGGDSSGNTIYF.

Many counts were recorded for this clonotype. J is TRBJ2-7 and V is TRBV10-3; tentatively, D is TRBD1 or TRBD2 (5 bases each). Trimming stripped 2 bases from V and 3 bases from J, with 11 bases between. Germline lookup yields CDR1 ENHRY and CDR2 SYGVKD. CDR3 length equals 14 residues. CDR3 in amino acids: CAISEDRDGYEQYF. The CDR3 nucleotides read TGTGCCATCAGTGAGGACCGGGACGGCTACGAGCAGTACTTC.

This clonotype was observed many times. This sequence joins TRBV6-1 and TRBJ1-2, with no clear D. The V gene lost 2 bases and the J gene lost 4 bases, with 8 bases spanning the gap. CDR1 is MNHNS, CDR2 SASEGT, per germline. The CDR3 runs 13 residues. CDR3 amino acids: CASSEMAIYGYTF. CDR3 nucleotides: TGTGCCAGCAGTGAAATGGCCATCTATGGCTACACCTTC.

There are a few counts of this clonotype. CDR3 amino acids: CASSIKEAGVRQETQYF. CDR3 nucleotide sequence: TGTGCCAGTAGTATAAAAGAAGCGGGGGTCCGTCAAGAGACCCAGTACTTC. J is TRBJ2-5 and V is TRBV19, with 8 nucleotides matching TRBD2. The V gene end was trimmed by 2 bases and the J gene end by 2 bases; junction bases not matched to a gene: 10. CDR1 and CDR2 (germline): LNHDA, SQIVND (reference sequence). CDR3 length: 17 residues.

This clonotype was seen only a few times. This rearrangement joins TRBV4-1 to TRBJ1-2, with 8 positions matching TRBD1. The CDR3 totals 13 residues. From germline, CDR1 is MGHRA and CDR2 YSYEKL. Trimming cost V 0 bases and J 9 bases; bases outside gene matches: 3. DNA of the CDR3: TGCGCCAGCAGCCAAGAGGACAGGGAGAGCTACACCTTC. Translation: CASSQEDRESYTF.

DNA for the CDR3: TGTGCCAGCAGCCAAGAAGAAGGGGACAACTACGAGCAGTACTTC. Protein product: CASSQEEGDNYEQYF. The chain combines TRBV14 with TRBJ2-7, with a tentative D call TRBD1 (6 bases). Germline values: CDR1 SGHDN, CDR2 FVKESK. V shed 0 bases and J shed 3 bases, with 12 bases lying between them. The CDR3 extends over 15 amino acids.

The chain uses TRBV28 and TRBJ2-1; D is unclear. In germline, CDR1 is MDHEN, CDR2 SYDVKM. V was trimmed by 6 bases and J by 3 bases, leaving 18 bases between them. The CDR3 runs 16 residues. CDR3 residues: CASSHNLGNYYNEQFF. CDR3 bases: TGTGCCAGCAGCCACAACCTTGGAAATTACTACAATGAGCAGTTCTTC.

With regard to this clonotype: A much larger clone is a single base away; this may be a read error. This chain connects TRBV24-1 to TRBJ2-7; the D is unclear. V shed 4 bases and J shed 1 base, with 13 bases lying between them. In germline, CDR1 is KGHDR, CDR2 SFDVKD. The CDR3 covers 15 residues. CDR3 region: CATSDQTTWSYEQYF. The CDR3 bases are TGTGCCACCAGTGACCAGACGACATGGTCCTACGAGCAGTACTTC.

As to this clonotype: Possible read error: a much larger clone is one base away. The DNA of the CDR3 is TGTGCCAGCAGTCTTAGCGGGAGGGCTGGGCATGAGCAGTTCTTC. The encoded protein is CASSLSGRAGHEQFF. The chain links TRBV7-3 to TRBJ2-1, with 11 bases fitting TRBD2. The CDR3 runs 15 residues. Germline CDR1 and CDR2: SGHTA and FQGTGA. The J segment lost 8 bases and the V segment lost 6 bases, leaving 9 bases of the junction unmatched.

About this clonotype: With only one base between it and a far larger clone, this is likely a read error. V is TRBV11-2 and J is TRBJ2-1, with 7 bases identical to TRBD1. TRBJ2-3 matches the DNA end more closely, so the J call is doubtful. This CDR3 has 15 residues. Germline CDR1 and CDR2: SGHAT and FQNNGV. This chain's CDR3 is CASSLEGQFTYTQYF. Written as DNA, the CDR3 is TGTGCCAGCAGCTTAGAGGGACAGTTCACATATACGCAGTATTTT.

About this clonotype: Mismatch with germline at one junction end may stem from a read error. In DNA, the CDR3 is TGTGGCATCAGTGAGACGCGGGTGGTGGTTTACAATGAGCAGTTCTTC. It is translated as CGISETRVVVYNEQFF. The chain is built from TRBV10-3 and TRBJ2-1, with a possible D match to TRBD2 (5 bases). CDR3 length equals 16 residues. Looked up from germline, CDR1 is ENHRY and CDR2 is SYGVKD.

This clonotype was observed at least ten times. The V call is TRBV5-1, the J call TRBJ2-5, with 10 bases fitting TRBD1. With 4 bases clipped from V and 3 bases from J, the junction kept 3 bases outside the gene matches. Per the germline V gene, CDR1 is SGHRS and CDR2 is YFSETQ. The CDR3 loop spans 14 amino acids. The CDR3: CASSSGTGEETQYF. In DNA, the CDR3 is TGCGCCAGCAGCAGCGGGACAGGGGAAGAGACCCAGTACTTC.

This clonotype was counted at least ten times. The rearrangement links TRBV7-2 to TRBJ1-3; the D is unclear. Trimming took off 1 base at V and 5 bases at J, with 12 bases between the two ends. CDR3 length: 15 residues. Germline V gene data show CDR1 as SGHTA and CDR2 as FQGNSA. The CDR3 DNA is TGTGCCAGCAGCTTAGTATCCGGGATTAGAAACACCATATATTTT. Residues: CASSLVSGIRNTIYF.

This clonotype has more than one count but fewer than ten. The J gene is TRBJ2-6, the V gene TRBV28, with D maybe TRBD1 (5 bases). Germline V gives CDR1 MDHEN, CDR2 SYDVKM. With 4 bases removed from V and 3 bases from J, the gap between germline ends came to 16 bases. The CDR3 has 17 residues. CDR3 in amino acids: CASSYESPGFGANVLTF. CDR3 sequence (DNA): TGTGCCAGCAGTTATGAATCCCCAGGGTTTGGGGCCAACGTCCTGACTTTC.

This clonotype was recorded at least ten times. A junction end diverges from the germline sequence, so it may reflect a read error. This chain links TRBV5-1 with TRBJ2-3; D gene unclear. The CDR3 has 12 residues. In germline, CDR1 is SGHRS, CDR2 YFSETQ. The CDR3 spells CASSYWPDTQYF. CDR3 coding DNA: TGTGCCAGCAGCTACTGGCCAGATACGCAGTATTTT. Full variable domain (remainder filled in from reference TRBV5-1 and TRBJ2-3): KAGVTQTPRYLIKTRGQQVTLSCSPISGHRSVSWYQQTPGQGLQFLFEYFSETQRNKGNFPGRFSGRQFSNSRSEMNVSTLELGDSALYLCASSYWPDTQYFGPGTRLTVL.

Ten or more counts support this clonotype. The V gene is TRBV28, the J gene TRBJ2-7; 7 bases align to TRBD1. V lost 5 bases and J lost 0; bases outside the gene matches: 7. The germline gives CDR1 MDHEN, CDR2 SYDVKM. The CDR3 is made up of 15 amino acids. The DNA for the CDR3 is TGTGCCAGCAGTGGGGGACAGATTGCCTCCTACGAGCAGTACTTC. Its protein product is CASSGGQIASYEQYF.